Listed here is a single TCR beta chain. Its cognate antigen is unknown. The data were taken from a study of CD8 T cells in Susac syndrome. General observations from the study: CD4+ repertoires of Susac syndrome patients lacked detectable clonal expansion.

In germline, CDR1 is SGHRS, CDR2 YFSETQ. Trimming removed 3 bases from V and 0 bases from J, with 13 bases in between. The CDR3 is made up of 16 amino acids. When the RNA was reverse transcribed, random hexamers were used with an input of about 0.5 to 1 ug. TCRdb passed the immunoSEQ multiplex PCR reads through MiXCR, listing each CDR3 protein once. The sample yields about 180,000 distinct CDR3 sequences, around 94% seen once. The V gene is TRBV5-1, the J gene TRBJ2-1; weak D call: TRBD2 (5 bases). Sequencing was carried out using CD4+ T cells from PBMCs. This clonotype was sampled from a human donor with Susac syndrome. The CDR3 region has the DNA TGCGCCAGCAGCTCCCCCCTAGCCGGCTCCTACAATGAGCAGTTCTTC. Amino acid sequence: CASSSPLAGSYNEQFF.